The rows below give T cell receptor beta chains drawn from one sample of a study of blood T cell repertoires in COVID-19. Sequencing was performed with immunoSEQ multiplex PCR; in TCRdb, only in-frame clones are kept and a portion is missing. The repertoire holds around 81,000 clones, with approximately 80% as singletons. Material for sequencing was peripheral blood. Source of these receptors: a human donor in a cohort sampled during active COVID-19. The CDR3 runs from the conserved cysteine through the conserved F or W.

V gene: TRBV7-9
J gene: TRBJ1-5
CDR3 protein: CASSLGDRANQPQHF

V gene: TRBV5-4
J gene: TRBJ2-7
CDR3 protein: CASSLVLSYEQYF

V gene: TRBV7-2
J gene: TRBJ2-3
CDR3 protein: CASSSRPTDTQYF

V gene: TRBV4-3
J gene: TRBJ1-3
CDR3 protein: CASSQDLGASGNTIYF

V gene: TRBV5-6
J gene: TRBJ1-1
CDR3 protein: CASSLLSGRTEAFF

V gene: TRBV12-3/TRBV12-4
J gene: TRBJ2-3
CDR3 protein: CASSPRDTQYF

V gene: TRBV18
J gene: TRBJ2-5
CDR3 protein: CASSPLGGGSQETQYF

V gene: TRBV15
J gene: TRBJ2-1
CDR3 protein: CATSRERSSYNEQFF

V gene: TRBV12-3/TRBV12-4
J gene: TRBJ2-3
CDR3 protein: CASTSGGDTQYF

V gene: TRBV19
J gene: TRBJ1-2
CDR3 protein: CASSMPQGRAYGYTF

V gene: TRBV19
J gene: TRBJ2-3
CDR3 protein: CATAAGDTQYF

V gene: TRBV6-5
J gene: TRBJ1-2
CDR3 protein: CASSRGEPGNGYTF

V gene: TRBV11-3
J gene: TRBJ1-1
CDR3 protein: CASSLQSNTEAFF

V gene: TRBV7-6
J gene: TRBJ2-5
CDR3 protein: CASGRGRSYYETQYF

V gene: TRBV5-1
J gene: TRBJ1-4
CDR3 protein: CASSLPTGTNEKLFF

V gene: TRBV5-1
J gene: TRBJ1-2
CDR3 protein: CASSLYGDYGYTF

V gene: TRBV10-3
J gene: TRBJ2-3
CDR3 protein: CAISDPGLAGSTDTQYF

V gene: TRBV5-4
J gene: TRBJ2-3
CDR3 protein: CASSSGGPTSTDTQYF

V gene: TRBV30
J gene: TRBJ1-5
CDR3 protein: CAWSAAGGQPQHF

V gene: TRBV9
J gene: TRBJ2-5
CDR3 protein: CASSVGAGGPGQETQYF

V gene: TRBV19
J gene: TRBJ1-5
CDR3 protein: CASSTGGGSQPQHF

V gene: TRBV13
J gene: TRBJ1-1
CDR3 protein: CASSLWGGTNTEAFF

V gene: TRBV6-2/TRBV6-3
J gene: TRBJ2-5
CDR3 protein: CASSYGRGSREWTQYF

V gene: TRBV5-1
J gene: TRBJ2-2
CDR3 protein: CASSPVIQGLAGELFF

V gene: TRBV7-2
J gene: TRBJ2-1
CDR3 protein: CASSLGLAGGTNEQFF

V gene: TRBV4-3
J gene: TRBJ2-2
CDR3 protein: CASSQEYPGPTGELFF

V gene: TRBV7-9
J gene: TRBJ2-3
CDR3 protein: CASSAGDRPSGRGDTQYF

V gene: TRBV18
J gene: TRBJ1-2
CDR3 protein: CASSPTDYGYTF

V gene: TRBV5-4
J gene: TRBJ1-1
CDR3 protein: CASSLVGQGNTEAFF

V gene: TRBV19
J gene: TRBJ1-2
CDR3 protein: CASSSGSTNYGYTF

V gene: TRBV6-1
J gene: TRBJ2-2
CDR3 protein: CASSEADRGWFGTGELFF

V gene: TRBV5-1
J gene: TRBJ2-3
CDR3 protein: CASSFQKATGTPRQGTQYF

V gene: TRBV24-1
J gene: TRBJ1-2
CDR3 protein: CATSNPRTGAYGYTF

V gene: TRBV28
J gene: TRBJ1-5
CDR3 protein: CASSLHPDRGNQPQHF

V gene: TRBV7-2
J gene: TRBJ1-2
CDR3 protein: CASSMPGTATNYGYTF

V gene: TRBV5-1
J gene: TRBJ1-4
CDR3 protein: CASSSRGREKLFF

V gene: TRBV7-8
J gene: TRBJ2-1
CDR3 protein: CASSSKISNEQFF

V gene: TRBV12-3/TRBV12-4
J gene: TRBJ2-1
CDR3 protein: CASSLLHTEQFF

V gene: TRBV20-1
J gene: TRBJ2-3
CDR3 protein: CSASGRLAGAILSTDTQYF

V gene: TRBV5-1
J gene: TRBJ2-3
CDR3 protein: CASSSLFGGSTDTQYF

V gene: TRBV28
J gene: TRBJ1-1
CDR3 protein: CASSSQTGPLGDTEAFF

V gene: TRBV27
J gene: TRBJ1-5
CDR3 protein: CASSLKGQGVRQPQHF

V gene: TRBV7-3
J gene: TRBJ1-2
CDR3 protein: CASSLPGGYGYTF

V gene: TRBV28
J gene: TRBJ1-1
CDR3 protein: CASSPNLGQSHTEAFF

V gene: TRBV18
J gene: TRBJ1-6
CDR3 protein: CASSQDREGSPLHF

V gene: TRBV24-1
J gene: TRBJ1-5
CDR3 protein: CATSRDTINQPQHF

V gene: TRBV4-2
J gene: TRBJ2-3
CDR3 protein: CASSSPGGQADTQYF

V gene: TRBV2
J gene: TRBJ1-4
CDR3 protein: CASSETRGEKLFF

V gene: TRBV7-2
J gene: TRBJ1-4
CDR3 protein: CASSFGGGRGRQEKLFF

V gene: TRBV6-5
J gene: TRBJ1-5
CDR3 protein: CASSYSVGTDQPQHF

V gene: TRBV13
J gene: TRBJ2-5
CDR3 protein: CASSSLAGVETQYF